This record looks at one T cell receptor (beta chain) sequence and its context. Its antigen is still unknown. The source of the sample is a study of PD-1 blockade in classical Hodgkin lymphoma. Findings and caveats of the study: Reported findings placed baseline TCR diversity lower in newly diagnosed patients (compared with healthy donors). Similar baseline diversity was found in complete responders and newly diagnosed patients. Prior therapy or disease activity may underlie the repertoire differences, whose causes remain undefined. Exclusion removed patients who began nivolumab under 1 year after ASCT.

The V and J ends lost 1 base and 1 base respectively, with 11 bases between them. CDR1 SGHTA and CDR2 FQGNSA come from the germline V gene. The CDR3 length is 16 residues. Every single patient, without exception, relapsed after autologous stem cell transplantation, and brentuximab vedotin exposure varied. Measured with immunoSEQ multiplex PCR; TCRdb has only the in-frame clones, and not every one. The sample shows fewer than 65,000 clones, more than 80% of them seen only once. This chain links TRBV7-2 with TRBJ2-4; the D call may be TRBD1 or TRBD2 (6 bases each). The source of this sequence is a human donor with classical Hodgkin lymphoma. The sequencing used peripheral blood mononuclear cells (PBMCs), collected at baseline. CDR3 DNA sequence: TGTGCCAGCAGCTTAGGAGGGGGGATTGCCAAAAACATTCAGTACTTC. Translated, it gives CASSLGGGIAKNIQYF.